This T cell receptor beta chain came from a study of blood T cells in healthy people across ages. Findings of the study overall: Reliance upon unsorted PBMCs precluded definitive naive versus antigen-experienced comparison.

Extraction of total RNA produced a minimum of 5 micrograms from each sample. The germline V gene has CDR1 SGHAT and CDR2 FQNNGV. CDR3 size: 14 residues. The V and J ends lost 10 bases and 5 bases, in that order; junction bases with no gene match: 10. This clonotype came up a few times. Antigen: not known. Then a second PCR, running about 6 to 11 cycles, was carried out with a sample-barcoded 5' primer and a J-beta primer mix. A tag from a template-switch adaptor with 12 random nucleotides marked each cDNA molecule. TCRdb redid the calling of the 5' RACE reads with MiXCR, one entry per CDR3 protein. The sample consists of hundreds of thousands of distinct CDR3 sequences, about 21% of them appearing once.

This TCR derives from a man between 65 and 80 years old in good health. Sequencing was done on a sample of blood. This chain joins TRBV11-2 and TRBJ2-5, with TRBD2 matching 10 bases. The CDR3 reads CATSPSGRWETQYF. The CDR3 DNA reads TGTGCCACTTCTCCTAGCGGGAGATGGGAGACCCAGTACTTC.